This T cell receptor beta chain was identified during a study of shared clonotypes between healthy human individuals. The table came from immunoSEQ multiplex PCR; TCRdb's copy has only in-frame clones and leaves some out. The data contain roughly 2,500,000 clones, 93% of them singletons. The CDR3 sequence is 15 residues long. V lost 6 bases and J lost 7; bases outside the gene matches: 9. Germline-derived CDR1 and CDR2 are SGDLS and YYNGEE. Caucasian adults residing in Nashville, Tennessee made up all the donors. This clone is a singleton in its sample. The clonotype originates from a man in his late teens or twenties in good health. Some clones in this sample may be carry-over from other donors' samples. The chain carries TRBV9 and TRBJ2-1, with 11 positions matching TRBD2. What was sequenced was naive CD4+ T cells from PBMCs. The subset here: CD45RA+ positively selected. CDR3 loop: CASTPSWTSGNEQFF. The CDR3 bases are TGTGCCAGCACCCCGTCCTGGACTAGCGGGAATGAGCAGTTCTTC.